This record covers a single T cell receptor beta chain. V gave up 6 bases and J gave up 0 bases; unmatched junction bases: 4. The CDR3 is 14 amino acids. Germline CDR1 and CDR2: SQVTM and ANQGSEA. The source of the sample is a study of identical twins. TCRdb called the 5' RACE reads again in MiXCR, with one record for every CDR3 protein. In the table there are some 1,700,000 distinct CDR3 sequences, about 32% of which are singletons. The origin of this receptor is a newborn girl in good health. V usage is TRBV29-1 and J usage is TRBJ1-3; 8 bases align to TRBD1. Sequenced material: cord blood. The CDR3 loop reads CSVPGQGSGNTIYF. The DNA of the CDR3 is TGCAGCGTCCCTGGACAGGGCTCTGGAAACACCATATATTTT. Full variable domain (missing parts from reference TRBV29-1 and TRBJ1-3): SAVISQKPSRDICQRGTSLTIQCQVDSQVTMMFWYRQQPGQSLTLIATANQGSEATYESGFVIDKFPISRPNLTFSTLTVSNMSPEDSSIYLCSVPGQGSGNTIYFGEGSWLTVV.